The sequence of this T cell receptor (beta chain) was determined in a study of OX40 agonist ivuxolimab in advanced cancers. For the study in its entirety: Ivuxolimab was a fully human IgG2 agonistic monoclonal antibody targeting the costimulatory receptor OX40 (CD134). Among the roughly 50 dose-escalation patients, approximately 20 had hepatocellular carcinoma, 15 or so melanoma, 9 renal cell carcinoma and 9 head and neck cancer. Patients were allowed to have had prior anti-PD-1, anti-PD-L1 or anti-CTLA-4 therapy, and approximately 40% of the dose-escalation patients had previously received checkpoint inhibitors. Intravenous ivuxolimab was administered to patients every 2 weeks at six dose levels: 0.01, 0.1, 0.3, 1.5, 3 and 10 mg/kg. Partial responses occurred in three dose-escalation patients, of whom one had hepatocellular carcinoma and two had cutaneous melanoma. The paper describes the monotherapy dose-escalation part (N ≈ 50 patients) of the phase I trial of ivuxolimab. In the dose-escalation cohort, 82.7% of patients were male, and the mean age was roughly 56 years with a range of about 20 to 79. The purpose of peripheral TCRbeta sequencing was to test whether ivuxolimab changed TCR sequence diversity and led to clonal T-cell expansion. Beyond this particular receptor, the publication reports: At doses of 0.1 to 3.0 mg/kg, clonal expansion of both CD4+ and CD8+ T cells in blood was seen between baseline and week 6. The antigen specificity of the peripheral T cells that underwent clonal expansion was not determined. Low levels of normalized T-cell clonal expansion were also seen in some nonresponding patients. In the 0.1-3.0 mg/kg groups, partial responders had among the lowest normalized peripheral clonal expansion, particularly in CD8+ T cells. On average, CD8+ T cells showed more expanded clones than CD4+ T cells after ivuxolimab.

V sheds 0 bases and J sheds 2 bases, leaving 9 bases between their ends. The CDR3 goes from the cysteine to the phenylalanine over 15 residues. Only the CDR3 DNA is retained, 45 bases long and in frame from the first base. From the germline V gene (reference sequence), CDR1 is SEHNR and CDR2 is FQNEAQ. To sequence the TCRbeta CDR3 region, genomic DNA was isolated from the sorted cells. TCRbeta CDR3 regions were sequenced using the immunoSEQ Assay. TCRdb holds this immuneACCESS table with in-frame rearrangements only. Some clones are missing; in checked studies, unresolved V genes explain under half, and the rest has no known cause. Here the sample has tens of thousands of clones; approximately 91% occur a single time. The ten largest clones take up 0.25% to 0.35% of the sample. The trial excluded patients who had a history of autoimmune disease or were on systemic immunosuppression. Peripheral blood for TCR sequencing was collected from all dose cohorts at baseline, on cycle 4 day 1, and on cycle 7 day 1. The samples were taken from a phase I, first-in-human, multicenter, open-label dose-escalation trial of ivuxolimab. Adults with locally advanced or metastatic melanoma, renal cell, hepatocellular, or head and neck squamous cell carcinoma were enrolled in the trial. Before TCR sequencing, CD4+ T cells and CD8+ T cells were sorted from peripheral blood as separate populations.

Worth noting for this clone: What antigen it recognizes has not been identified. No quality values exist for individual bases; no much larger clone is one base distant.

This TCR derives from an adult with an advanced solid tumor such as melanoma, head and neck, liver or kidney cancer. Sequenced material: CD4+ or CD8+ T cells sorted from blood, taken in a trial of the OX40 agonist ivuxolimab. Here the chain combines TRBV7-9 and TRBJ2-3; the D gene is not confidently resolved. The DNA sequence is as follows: TGTGCCAGCAGCTTAGCGCTGGCAGACACAGATACGCAGTATTTT. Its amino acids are CASSLALADTDTQYF.